This entry describes one T cell receptor (beta chain). No cognate antigen has been identified for it. Per-base quality was not reported, and no clone a single base away is much larger than it. TCR CDR3 regions were amplified from genomic DNA by multiplex PCR using the deep immunoSEQ assay. Extracted genomic DNA from each cell subset was spread evenly across all wells of several immunoSEQ 96-well plates, with each plate serving as a replicate. Each replicate PCR for sorted subsets received approximately 220 ng genomic DNA, equal to 30,000 or so T cell genomes. Purified libraries were measured with a Qubit 3.0 fluorometer, size-checked on a Bioanalyzer 2100, and measured again with the KAPA Library Quantification kit. Each immunoSEQ 96-well plate was sequenced on its own single-read 150-cycle Illumina NextSeq 550 flow cell. The study's own analysis went as follows. Because the immunoSEQ output included only junctional sequences and no quality scores, the filtering could not be the same as the filtering used for full-length reads. To assign V/J genes and CDR3, sequences were annotated against IMGT germline references using PyIR, a Python wrapper for IgBLAST v1.9. Reads were filtered out if the reads had weak V/J assignments (E-value above 1e-6), no CDR3, stop codons, out-of-frame junctions, or ambiguous translated residues. A V3J clonotype was defined by an identical inferred V gene, J gene, and CDR3 amino acid sequence. Percentage overlap between repertoires was computed as shared unique clonotypes divided by the size of the smaller repertoire. Repertoire richness was assessed with RTK rarefaction, the Chao1 estimator, and Recon v2.1 estimates of unobserved clonotypes. For all TCRbeta clonotypes obtained by the gDNA method from four donors, generation probabilities were computed with OLGA. The immuneACCESS repertoire file appears here via TCRdb, limited to in-frame rearrangements. These files lack a portion of the clones; in checked studies, under half of the deficit traces to unresolved V genes, and the cause of the others is not known. The V and J calls and clone size were taken over from that table, and D and trimming were inferred from the DNA. The sample includes about 980,000 clones, with over 75% observed a single time. Together, the top ten hold about 1.5% of the sample.

Taken from the germline V gene (reference sequence), the CDR1 and CDR2 loops are PRHDT and FYEKMQ. The germline V end is reduced by 0 bases and the J end by 5 bases; junction bases left unmatched: 7. From the cysteine up to the phenylalanine, the CDR3 has a length of 16 residues. The CDR3 DNA has 48 bases and is translated from base 1. This entry is derived from a study of shared clonotypes between healthy human individuals (dated by TCRdb to 2020 to 2022). A note on the overall study: Two women and three men aged 18 to 49 years were included in the cohort. Per donor, three plates each were used for CD4 naive and CD4 memory, two for CD8 naive, and one for CD8 memory. The study deeply sequenced blood TCR repertoires of about five healthy adults to estimate repertoire size and the extent of clonotype sharing between individuals. Different laboratories and diverse techniques were used to prepare libraries and sequence TCR repertoires, to increase sequencing depth and limit assay-specific biases. Each donor's leukapheresis produced roughly between roughly 0.9 and 9 billion PBMCs. Results the study describes overall, beyond this receptor: Based on pairwise subsampling, the degree of clonotype sharing among donors was expected to be affected by sequencing depth. Sampling was restricted to blood, and TCR repertoires in tissue are likely to differ from TCR repertoires in blood. Clonotypes shared by all four sorted-subset donors showed higher generation probabilities than non-shared clonotypes. Incomplete sequencing was indicated by rarefaction of sorted-subset datasets, despite the large sequencing depth. Because the study included only a small number of donors, the genetic and exposure-history diversity represented was limited. Across four donors, roughly 5% of naive CD4, approximately 4% of naive CD8, 2.3% of memory CD4, and about 0.44% of memory CD8 clonotypes were shared. Larger estimated clonotype richness was generally found for naive subsets than for memory subsets.

Healthy HIV-negative adults with no recently reported acute infections or vaccinations were included as donors. Only Caucasian adults living in Nashville, Tennessee, USA were represented among the donors. CD4+ T cells were enriched by magnetic negative selection; naive cells were then positively selected on CD45RA, and the negative fraction formed the memory subset. After blood collection by leukapheresis, PBMCs were isolated using Ficoll-Histopaque density gradient centrifugation and then cryopreserved in the vapor phase of liquid nitrogen. Purity and quantity of every magnetically sorted T cell population were checked by analytical flow cytometry. From each sorted fraction, genomic DNA was isolated and quantified by UV absorbance on a Nanodrop 2000c.

The source is a young man in good health. Rearrangement joined TRBV13 to TRBJ2-7; TRBD1 matches 10 bases in the middle. Sequenced input: memory CD4+ T cells sorted from blood. The intended sense of this specimen's cell subset or site label: CD45RA-negative fraction. For the CDR3, the sequence is CASSLGARQGADEQYF. The DNA sequence is as follows: TGTGCCAGCAGCTTAGGGGCTCGACAGGGGGCGGACGAGCAGTACTTC. The variable domain in full, with residues beyond the CDR3 obtained from the reference TRBV13 and TRBJ2-7 genes, is AAGVIQSPRHLIKEKRETATLKCYPIPRHDTVYWYQQGPGQDPQFLISFYEKMQSDKGSIPDRFSAQQFSDYHSELNMSSLELGDSALYFCASSLGARQGADEQYFGPGTRLTVT.